This TCR beta chain originates from a study of CD8+ T cells in alopecia areata. For the study at large: Oral tofacitinib (5 to 10 mg twice daily) was administered to treated patients. Study-wide points: Scalp clonality, along with expanded CD8+ clones among the top 100, was significantly decreased by tofacitinib. Lesional tissue from the scalp (especially in alopecia totalis/universalis) showed higher clonality than normal scalp. Whereas mice showed it more clearly, TCR sharing across patients was murkier, possibly because of HLA.

Trimming took 0 bases from V and 2 from J, leaving 5 bases between them. This CDR3 comprises 13 residues. Germline-derived CDR1 and CDR2 are SGHDT and YYEEEE. Extracted from the samples, RNA was reverse transcribed into cDNA to serve as the sequencing template. The data were produced by immunoSEQ multiplex PCR, yet TCRdb's version contains in-frame clones alone and is incomplete. The sample comprises some 160,000 clones, about two thirds of which are singletons, and roughly 0.91% rests with the top ten. Treatment meaning: oral pan-JAK inhibitor, 5-10 mg twice daily. As concerns this clone: Its antigen is still unknown.

This sequence joins TRBV5-6 and TRBJ2-5; D is undetermined. The material sequenced was CD4+ T cells sorted from blood, taken at week 4, from a patient treated with tofacitinib. The receptor was derived from a human donor with alopecia areata. CDR3 sequence (DNA): TGTGCCAGCAGCTTGGACTATCAAGAGACCCAGTACTTC. This encodes CASSLDYQETQYF.